Described below is a single T cell receptor beta chain sequence and its context. These data originate in a study of cytomegalovirus exposure and HLA in healthy donors. Germline-derived CDR1 and CDR2 are MNHGY and SVAAGI. The CDR3 extends over 16 amino acids. V lost 2 bases, J lost 2 bases, and 8 bases stayed unmatched. 13 Jbeta primers and 60 Vbeta primers were used for the PCR. Clones were sequenced by immunoSEQ multiplex PCR, and TCRdb holds only the in-frame ones, with some missing. This sample has about 160,000 clones, with 70% to 85% found just once. Sequenced sample: PBMCs. The sequence was collected from a man between 35 and 55 years old in good health and CMV-seronegative. The V call is TRBV6-9, the J call TRBJ2-7, with TRBD1 identical over 8 bases. The CDR3 coding sequence is TGTGCCAGCAGTTATCACAAAACAGGGGGTACCTACGAGCAGTACTTC. Its translation: CASSYHKTGGTYEQYF.